This is a list of T cell receptor beta chains from one sample in a study of blood T cell repertoires in COVID-19. The protocol was immunoSEQ multiplex PCR, while the TCRdb copy is restricted to in-frame clones and leaves out a portion. The data hold 200,000 or so clones, with approximately 81% observed a single time. The sample comprised peripheral blood. The source of these receptors is a person aged 70 to 79 with COVID-19, enrolled during active disease. The CDR3 runs from the conserved cysteine through the conserved F or W. The D gene is left open where the match is weak. Rows give clone size only sometimes, using once, few, many, or a class for an expanded clone.

J	V	D	size	CDR3	DNA
TRBJ2-3	TRBV27	TRBD1	.	CASSRDRGADTQYF	TGTGCCAGCAGCAGAGACAGGGGCGCCGATACGCAGTATTTT
TRBJ2-1	TRBV18	TRBD2	.	CASVSGNYNEQFF	TGTGCCAGCGTTAGCGGGAACTACAATGAGCAGTTCTTC
TRBJ2-2	TRBV11-3	.	.	CASSFGTGVAGTNTGELFF	TGTGCCAGCAGCTTTGGTACAGGGGTGGCGGGGACGAACACCGGGGAGCTGTTTTTT
TRBJ2-1	TRBV10-1	TRBD2	.	CASLSGRARGNEQFF	TGCGCCAGCCTTAGCGGGAGGGCCCGGGGTAATGAGCAGTTCTTC
TRBJ1-3	TRBV12-5	TRBD1	.	CASGYPTLTGHSGNTIYF	TGTGCTAGTGGCTACCCGACCCTGACAGGGCACTCTGGAAACACCATATATTTT
TRBJ2-5	TRBV4-2	TRBD2	few	CASSQAGTSGQETQYF	TGTGCCAGCAGCCAGGCCGGGACTAGCGGGCAAGAGACCCAGTACTTC
TRBJ1-2	TRBV28	.	.	CASSPTSAVPRPSYGYTF	TGTGCCAGCAGCCCTACAAGTGCGGTGCCCCGACCGTCATATGGCTACACCTTC
TRBJ2-5	TRBV12-5	TRBD1	.	CASGLGQGQQETQYF	TGTGCTAGTGGTTTGGGACAGGGGCAGCAAGAGACCCAGTACTTC
TRBJ2-7	TRBV14	TRBD2	.	CASSQTSGALYEQYF	TGTGCCAGCAGCCAAACAAGCGGGGCGCTTTACGAGCAGTACTTC
TRBJ1-1	TRBV5-1	.	.	CASSLVGGALNTEAFF	TGCGCCAGCAGCTTGGTTGGGGGCGCCTTAAACACTGAAGCTTTCTTT
TRBJ2-1	TRBV7-9	TRBD1	.	CASSLQTGTAHFTYNEQFF	TGTGCCAGCAGCTTACAGACAGGGACAGCCCATTTTACCTACAATGAGCAGTTCTTC
TRBJ1-1	TRBV28	TRBD1	.	CASRDRERNTEAFF	TGTGCCAGCAGAGACAGGGAGAGGAACACTGAAGCTTTCTTT
TRBJ2-3	TRBV27	.	.	CASSVARYSDTQYF	TGTGCCAGCAGTGTCGCCAGGTATTCCGATACGCAGTATTTT
TRBJ1-5	TRBV28	TRBD1	once	CASSAPRDSFHQPQHF	TGTGCCAGCAGCGCCCCCCGGGACAGCTTCCATCAGCCCCAGCATTTT
TRBJ1-2	TRBV19	TRBD1	.	CASSIVAGGAVPRHGYTF	TGTGCCAGTAGTATAGTCGCAGGGGGTGCGGTTCCCCGCCATGGCTACACCTTC
TRBJ1-5	TRBV19	.	.	CASSIGETGSNQPQHF	TGTGCCAGTAGTATAGGGGAAACAGGGAGCAATCAGCCCCAGCATTTT
TRBJ2-6	TRBV5-4	.	.	CASSPKHRQAVGANVLTF	TGTGCCAGCAGCCCTAAGCACAGACAGGCGGTTGGGGCCAACGTCCTGACTTTC
TRBJ2-1	TRBV7-2	TRBD2	.	CASSFRNPLGGTYNEQFF	TGTGCCAGCAGCTTCCGAAACCCTTTGGGGGGGACCTACAATGAGCAGTTCTTC
TRBJ1-5	TRBV28	.	.	CASLPRAGRSRPQHF	TGTGCCAGCCTCCCCCGGGCAGGGCGAAGTAGGCCCCAGCATTTT
TRBJ2-4	TRBV19	.	.	CASSIGGKGRVKNIQYF	TGTGCCAGTAGTATAGGAGGGAAGGGTCGGGTCAAAAACATTCAGTACTTC
TRBJ2-3	TRBV4-1	TRBD2	.	CASSHPSGLGADTQYF	TGCGCCAGCAGCCACCCTAGCGGCTTGGGGGCAGATACGCAGTATTTT
TRBJ2-3	TRBV7-3	TRBD2	.	CASSLRLAASTDTQYF	TGTGCCAGCAGCTTAAGACTAGCGGCTAGCACAGATACGCAGTATTTT
TRBJ1-4	TRBV18	.	.	CASSPLPGVSEKLFF	TGTGCCAGCTCACCCCTGCCGGGGGTTTCTGAAAAACTGTTTTTT
TRBJ2-1	TRBV4-3	TRBD2	.	CASSQGIGRSGAYNEQFF	TGCGCCAGCAGCCAAGGAATAGGGCGAAGCGGGGCCTACAATGAGCAGTTCTTC
TRBJ2-7	TRBV6-5	.	.	CASSYLDSTAQQYF	TGTGCCAGCAGTTATTTGGACAGTACGGCGCAGCAGTACTTC
TRBJ1-3	TRBV7-9	.	.	CASSLASVSGNTIYF	TGTGCCAGCAGCTTGGCCTCAGTCTCTGGAAACACCATATATTTT
TRBJ2-7	TRBV7-3	TRBD2	.	CASSLAGAGEQYF	TGTGCCAGCAGCTTAGCGGGAGCGGGGGAGCAGTACTTC
TRBJ1-4	TRBV19	TRBD1	.	CASSYRGLHEKLFF	TGTGCCAGTAGCTACAGGGGCCTCCATGAAAAACTGTTTTTT
TRBJ1-5	TRBV5-1	TRBD1	.	CASSLGDRLSNQPQHF	TGCGCCAGCAGCTTGGGGGACAGGCTTAGCAATCAGCCCCAGCATTTT
TRBJ2-7	TRBV2	TRBD1	.	CASSPGQGVFNPQYF	TGTGCCAGCAGTCCTGGACAGGGGGTGTTTAATCCCCAGTACTTC
TRBJ1-6	TRBV7-9	.	.	CAIPTGTGGVSPLHF	TGTGCCATTCCCACAGGGACCGGTGGGGTTTCACCCCTCCACTTT
TRBJ2-1	TRBV4-3	.	.	CASSRSRESSYNEQFF	TGCGCCAGCAGCAGAAGTCGGGAGAGCTCCTACAATGAGCAGTTCTTC
TRBJ1-5	TRBV28	.	few	CASSLRDISNQPQHF	TGTGCCAGCAGTTTACGGGACATTAGCAATCAGCCCCAGCATTTT
TRBJ1-3	TRBV11-2	.	.	CASSLALFTVSGNTIYF	TGTGCCAGCAGCTTAGCTCTGTTTACAGTCTCTGGAAACACCATATATTTT
TRBJ2-1	TRBV7-3	.	.	CASSLVPSANEQFF	TGTGCCAGCAGCTTAGTCCCTAGCGCTAATGAGCAGTTCTTC
TRBJ1-5	TRBV6-4	.	once	CASTYLRQPQHF	TGTGCCAGCACCTATTTGCGTCAGCCCCAGCATTTT
TRBJ2-5	TRBV5-5	.	once	CASSPGDRSLETQYF	TGTGCCAGCAGCCCAGGGGACCGGTCTTTAGAGACCCAGTACTTC
TRBJ1-2	TRBV4-3	.	few	CASSQRTAQNYGYTF	TGCGCCAGCAGCCAGAGGACAGCACAAAACTATGGCTACACCTTC
TRBJ1-4	TRBV5-5	.	.	CASRRSTNEKLFF	TGTGCCAGCAGGCGTTCAACTAATGAAAAACTGTTTTTT
TRBJ1-2	TRBV9	.	.	CASSVAGAPPDGYTF	TGTGCCAGCAGCGTAGCGGGAGCCCCGCCGGATGGCTACACCTTC
TRBJ1-1	TRBV6-5	.	.	CASSYSPRVGNTEAFF	TGTGCCAGCAGTTACTCCCCCAGGGTAGGAAACACTGAAGCTTTCTTT
TRBJ1-3	TRBV7-2	.	.	CASSLGPVPGNTIYF	TGTGCCAGCAGCTTAGGTCCAGTCCCTGGAAACACCATATATTTT
TRBJ2-7	TRBV2	.	.	CASSGLDSAYEQYF	TGTGCCAGCAGTGGACTAGACAGCGCCTACGAGCAGTACTTC
TRBJ1-3	TRBV23-1	.	.	CASSPGVFSGNTIYF	TGCGCCAGCAGCCCGGGGGTTTTCTCTGGAAACACCATATATTTT
TRBJ1-6	TRBV7-9	.	.	CASRPERLSPLHF	TGTGCCAGCAGGCCAGAGAGGCTTTCACCCCTCCACTTT
TRBJ2-5	TRBV5-1	TRBD2	.	CASSLTSGKETQYF	TGCGCCAGCAGCCTGACTAGCGGTAAAGAGACCCAGTACTTC
TRBJ1-2	TRBV29-1	TRBD1	.	CSVAGTGTGYTF	TGCAGCGTTGCCGGGACAGGGACTGGCTACACCTTC
TRBJ1-3	TRBV3-1/TRBV3-2	.	.	CVSSRTPDSFSGNTIYF	TGTGTCAGCAGCCGAACCCCGGACAGCTTCTCTGGAAACACCATATATTTT
TRBJ1-6	TRBV9	.	.	CASSVGEAPNSPLHF	TGTGCCAGCAGCGTAGGAGAAGCCCCTAATTCACCCCTCCACTTT
TRBJ1-2	TRBV10-3	TRBD1	.	CAIKETGGVFYGYTF	TGTGCCATCAAGGAGACAGGGGGCGTCTTCTATGGCTACACCTTC
TRBJ2-1	TRBV7-2	TRBD1	.	CASSSSLPGQGLNEQFF	TGTGCCAGCAGCTCCTCCCTCCCGGGACAGGGGTTGAATGAGCAGTTCTTC
TRBJ2-1	TRBV6-5	TRBD2	.	CASRTSGSYNEQFF	TGTGCCAGCAGGACTAGCGGCTCCTACAATGAGCAGTTCTTC
TRBJ1-2	TRBV6-2/TRBV6-3	.	.	CASSSYYGYTF	TGTGCCAGCAGTTCCTACTATGGCTACACCTTC
TRBJ1-5	TRBV24-1	TRBD1	.	CATSPTGYDQPQHF	TGTGCCACCAGCCCGACAGGGTATGATCAGCCCCAGCATTTT
TRBJ2-3	TRBV24-1	.	.	CATSRDIKETDTQYF	TGTGCCACCTCTAGGGACATCAAAGAAACAGATACGCAGTATTTT
TRBJ1-1	TRBV7-8	.	.	CASSLRGTEAFF	TGTGCCAGCAGCTTACGAGGCACTGAAGCTTTCTTT